The 11 T cell receptor beta chains listed next were all sequenced from one sample in a study of radiotherapy plus CTLA-4 blockade in lung cancer. Clones were sequenced by immunoSEQ multiplex PCR, and TCRdb holds only the in-frame ones, with some missing. The sample records more than 90,000 clones, about 77% being singletons. Sequencing was performed on peripheral blood, taken from a patient treated with radiotherapy plus ipilimumab. The receptor source for this set is a human donor with non-small cell lung cancer who had a partial response to radiotherapy plus ipilimumab.

The chain employs TRBV5-4 and TRBJ1-1; D possibly corresponds to TRBD1 (6 bases). Trimming pared 4 bases from V and 11 bases from J, leaving 24 bases between. The CDR3 totals 15 residues. In germline, CDR1 is SGHNT, CDR2 YYREEE (reference sequence). CDR3 sequence reads: CASSPHQGKLLRAFF. In nucleotides, the CDR3 is TGTGCCAGCAGCCCCCATCAGGGGAAATTACTGCGGGCTTTCTTT. Full variable domain (rest looked up from reference TRBV5-4 and TRBJ1-1): ETGVTQSPTHLIKTRGQQVTLRCSSQSGHNTVSWYQQALGQGPQFIFQYYREEENGRGNFPPRFSGLQFPNYSSELNVNALELDDSALYLCASSPHQGKLLRAFFGQGTRLTVV.

The chain recombines TRBV7-9 with TRBJ2-4; the D gene is possibly TRBD2 (5 bases). V was pared by 1 base and J by 1 base, with 11 bases between. The CDR3 length is 16 residues. Germline V gene data show CDR1 as SEHNR and CDR2 as FQNEAQ (reference sequence). In DNA, the CDR3 is TGTGCCAGCAGCTTAGGAGGGAGCCGGGCCAAAAACATTCAGTACTTC. Protein: CASSLGGSRAKNIQYF.

V gene TRBV25-1 combines with J gene TRBJ2-1, with unresolved D. The CDR3 totals 13 residues. Germline V lookup: CDR1 MGHDK, CDR2 SYGVNS. Trimming left V 3 bases short and J 12 bases short, with 15 bases between. The CDR3 coding sequence is TGTGCCAGCAGTGACGGCAAGTCTCGAGGGCAGTTCTTC. It is translated as CASSDGKSRGQFF.

The chain uses TRBV2 and TRBJ1-4; 9 positions match TRBD1. J was trimmed by 5 bases and V by 10 bases; bases with no gene match: 5. The CDR3 is 13 amino acids. Germline CDR1 reads SNHLY; CDR2 reads FYNNEI. The chain's CDR3 is CATRDRENEKLFF. DNA of the CDR3: TGTGCCACCCGGGACAGGGAGAATGAAAAACTGTTTTTT.

The chain employs TRBV6-5 and TRBJ2-7; a weak D match, TRBD2 (6 bases). Germline assignment: CDR1 MNHEY and CDR2 SVGAGI. The CDR3 is made up of 14 amino acids. V gave up 5 bases and J gave up 6 bases, with 17 bases separating them. CDR3 sequence (DNA): TGTGCCAGCAGTAACCTTATGCGGGAATCCGAGCAGTACGTC. Amino acids: CASSNLMRESEQYV.

The J gene is TRBJ1-4, the V gene TRBV29-1, with D possibly being TRBD1 (5 bases). Germline V gives CDR1 SQVTM, CDR2 ANQGSEA. The CDR3 has 12 amino acids. With 4 bases removed from V and 7 bases from J, the gap between germline ends came to 10 bases. The CDR3 loop is CSVAQGGEKLFF. The CDR3 bases are TGCAGCGTTGCTCAGGGAGGTGAAAAACTGTTTTTT.

V usage is TRBV29-1 and J usage is TRBJ2-3; unclear D gene. The CDR3 is 12 amino acids. V was cut by 2 bases and J by 6 bases, with 9 bases left in between. Germline V gene data show CDR1 as SQVTM and CDR2 as ANQGSEA. This CDR3 reads CSVEPPSDTQYF. CDR3 nucleotide sequence: TGCAGCGTTGAACCCCCGTCCGATACGCAGTATTTT.

The chain couples TRBV6-1 to TRBJ1-4; D may be TRBD1 (6 bases). CDR3 length equals 14 residues. V was cut by 4 bases and J by 8 bases, with 14 bases left in between. Germline loops: CDR1 MNHNS, CDR2 SASEGT. The chain's CDR3 is CASSVRGAREKLFF. Written as DNA, the CDR3 is TGTGCCAGCAGTGTTCGGGGGGCGCGGGAAAAACTGTTTTTT.

The V call is TRBV4-2, the J call TRBJ1-5; the match to TRBD1 covers 7 bases. Germline trimming cut 3 bases from V and 0 bases from J; bases unmatched to any gene: 5. Per germline, CDR1 LGHNA and CDR2 YNFKEQ. The CDR3 runs 16 residues. CDR3: CASSQAGTDSNQPQHF. The CDR3 DNA follows: TGTGCCAGCAGCCAGGCCGGGACAGATAGCAATCAGCCCCAGCATTTT.

The chain links TRBV19 to TRBJ2-3; a weak D match, TRBD2 (6 bases). V dropped 5 bases and J dropped 0 bases, with 12 bases sitting between them. Germline CDR1 reads LNHDA; CDR2 reads SQIVND (reference sequence). The CDR3 spans 15 residues. CDR3 residues: CASSYGTYSTDTQYF. The CDR3 DNA is TGTGCCAGTAGTTACGGGACTTATAGCACAGATACGCAGTATTTT.

The chain recombines TRBV2 with TRBJ1-5; tentative D call: TRBD1 (6 bases). The CDR3 consists of 15 residues. Trimming removed 6 bases at V and 7 bases at J, with 19 bases between. The germline V gene encodes CDR1 SNHLY and CDR2 FYNNEI. CDR3 region: CASRYETGFRQPQHF. The DNA of the CDR3 is TGTGCCAGCAGGTACGAAACAGGGTTCCGACAGCCCCAGCATTTT. The variable domain in full, completed from reference TRBV2 and TRBJ1-5, reads EPEVTQTPSHQVTQMGQEVILRCVPISNHLYFYWYRQILGQKVEFLVSFYNNEISEKSEIFDDQFSVERPDGSNFTLKIRSTKLEDSAMYFCASRYETGFRQPQHFGDGTRLSIL.